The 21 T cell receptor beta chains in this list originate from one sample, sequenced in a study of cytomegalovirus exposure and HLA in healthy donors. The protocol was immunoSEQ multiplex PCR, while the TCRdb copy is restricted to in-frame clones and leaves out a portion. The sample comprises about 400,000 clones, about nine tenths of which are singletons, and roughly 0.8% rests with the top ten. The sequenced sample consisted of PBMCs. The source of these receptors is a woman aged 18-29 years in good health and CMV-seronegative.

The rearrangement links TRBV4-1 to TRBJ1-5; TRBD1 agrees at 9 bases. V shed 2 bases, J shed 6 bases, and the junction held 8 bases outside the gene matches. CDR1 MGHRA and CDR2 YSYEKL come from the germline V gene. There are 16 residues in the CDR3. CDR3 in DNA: TGCGCCAGCAGCCAAATGGCACAGGGGGCTCTTCAGCCCCAGCATTTT. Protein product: CASSQMAQGALQPQHF.

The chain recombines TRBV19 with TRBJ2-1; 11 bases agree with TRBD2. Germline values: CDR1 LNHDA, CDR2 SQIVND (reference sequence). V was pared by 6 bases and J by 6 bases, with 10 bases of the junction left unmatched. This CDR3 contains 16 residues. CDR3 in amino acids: CASRPLSGRAVNEQFF. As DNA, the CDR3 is TGTGCCAGTAGACCCCTTAGCGGGAGGGCCGTCAATGAGCAGTTCTTC.

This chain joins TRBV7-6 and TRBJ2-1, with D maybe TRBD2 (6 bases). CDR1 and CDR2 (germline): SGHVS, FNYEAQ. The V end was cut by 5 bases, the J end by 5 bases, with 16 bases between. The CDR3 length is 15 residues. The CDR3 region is CASSTWRDPNNEQFF. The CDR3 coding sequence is TGTGCCAGCAGCACCTGGAGGGACCCCAACAATGAGCAGTTCTTC.

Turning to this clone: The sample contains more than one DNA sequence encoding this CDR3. The CDR3 coding sequence is TGTGCCAGCTCACCAGACAGATACGAGCAGTACTTC. Translation gives CASSPDRYEQYF. V and J are TRBV18 and TRBJ2-7, with D possibly matching TRBD1 (5 bases). Trimming stripped 2 bases from V and 4 bases from J, with 6 bases between. Per the germline V gene, CDR1 is KGHSH and CDR2 is LQKENI. The CDR3 covers 12 residues.

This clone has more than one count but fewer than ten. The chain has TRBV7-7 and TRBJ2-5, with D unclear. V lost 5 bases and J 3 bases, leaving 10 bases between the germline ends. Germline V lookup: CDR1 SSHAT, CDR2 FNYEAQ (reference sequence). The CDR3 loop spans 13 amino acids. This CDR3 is CASSTRIEETQYF. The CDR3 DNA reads TGTGCCAGCAGCACCAGGATTGAAGAGACCCAGTACTTC. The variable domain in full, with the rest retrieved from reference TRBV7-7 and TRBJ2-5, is GAGVSQSPRYKVTKRGQDVTLRCDPISSHATLYWYQQALGQGPEFLTYFNYEAQPDKSGLPSDRFSAERPEGSISTLTIQRTEQRDSAMYRCASSTRIEETQYFGPGTRLLVL.

CDR3 nucleotide sequence: TGCGCCAGCAGCCCCACTAGCGTCTCCTACAATGAGCAGTTCTTC. This sequence encodes CASSPTSVSYNEQFF. The chain couples TRBV4-1 to TRBJ2-1; TRBD2 matches 7 bases. After removal of 4 bases from V and 0 bases from J, the junction contained 3 bases not matched to a gene. CDR3 length: 15 amino acids. Looked up from germline, CDR1 is MGHRA and CDR2 is YSYEKL.

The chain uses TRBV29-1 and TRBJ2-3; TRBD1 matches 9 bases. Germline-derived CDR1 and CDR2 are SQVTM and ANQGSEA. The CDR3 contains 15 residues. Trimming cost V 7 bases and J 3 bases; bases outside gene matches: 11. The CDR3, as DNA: TGCAGCGGGGGGGGACAGGGCGTGCGAACAGATACGCAGTATTTT. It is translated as CSGGGQGVRTDTQYF.

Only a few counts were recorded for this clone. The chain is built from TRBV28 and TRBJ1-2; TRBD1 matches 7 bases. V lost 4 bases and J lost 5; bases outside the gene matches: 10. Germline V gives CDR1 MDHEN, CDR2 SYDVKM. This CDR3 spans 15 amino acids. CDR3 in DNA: TGTGCCAGCAGTTCCCCGGGAGGGGGCGAGTATGGCTACACCTTC. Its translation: CASSSPGGGEYGYTF.

The CDR3 nucleotides read TGTGCCTGGAGTGTACGTAGCGACTATCCTGGTGGGATGAACACTGAAGCTTTCTTT. Protein: CAWSVRSDYPGGMNTEAFF. This chain connects TRBV30 to TRBJ1-1; D unresolved. The V end lost 0 bases, the J end lost 0 bases, and 23 bases lay between the germline ends. The CDR3 has 19 residues. Germline V gives CDR1 GTSNPN, CDR2 SVGIG (reference sequence). The whole variable domain, remainder taken from reference TRBV30 and TRBJ1-1, is SQTIHQWPATLVQPVGSPLSLECTVEGTSNPNLYWYRQAAGRGLQLLFYSVGIGQISSEVPQNLSASRPQDRQFILSSKKLLLSDSGFYLCAWSVRSDYPGGMNTEAFFGQGTRLTVV.

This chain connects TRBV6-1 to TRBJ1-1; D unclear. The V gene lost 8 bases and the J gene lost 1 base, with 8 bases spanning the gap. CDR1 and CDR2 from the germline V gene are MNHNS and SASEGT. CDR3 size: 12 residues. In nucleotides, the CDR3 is TGTGCCAGCGGTAGACAGAACACTGAAGCTTTCTTT. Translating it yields CASGRQNTEAFF.

The CDR3 nucleotides read TGTGCCAGCAGTCACACCGGGGGCACTGAAGCTTTCTTT. Protein sequence: CASSHTGGTEAFF. The chain is built from TRBV6-6 and TRBJ1-1, with TRBD1 as a possible D gene (5 bases). The V end lost 5 bases, the J end lost 4 bases, and 11 bases lay between the germline ends. The length of the CDR3 is 13 residues. In germline, CDR1 is MNHNY, CDR2 SVGAGI (reference sequence).

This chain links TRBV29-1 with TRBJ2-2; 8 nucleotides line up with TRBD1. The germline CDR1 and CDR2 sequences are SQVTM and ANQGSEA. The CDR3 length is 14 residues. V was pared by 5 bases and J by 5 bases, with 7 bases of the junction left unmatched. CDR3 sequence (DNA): TGCAGCGTTAACAGGGGGGTAATGACCGGGGAGCTGTTTTTT. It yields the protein CSVNRGVMTGELFF.

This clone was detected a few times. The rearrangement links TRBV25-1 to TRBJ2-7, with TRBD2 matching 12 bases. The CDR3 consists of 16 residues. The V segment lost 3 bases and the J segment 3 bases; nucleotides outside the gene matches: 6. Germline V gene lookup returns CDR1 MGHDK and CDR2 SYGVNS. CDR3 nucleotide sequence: TGTGCCAGCAGTGATTCGCTAGCGGGAGGGATCTACGAGCAGTACTTC. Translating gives CASSDSLAGGIYEQYF.

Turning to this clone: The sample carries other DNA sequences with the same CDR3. CDR3 bases: TGTGCCAGTAGTATTAACAGGGGCACAGATACGCAGTATTTT. This sequence encodes CASSINRGTDTQYF. The chain is built from TRBV19 and TRBJ2-3, with D possibly TRBD1 on 6 matching bases. This CDR3 is built from 14 residues. V was clipped by 3 bases and J by 1 base, with 8 bases between them. Germline V CDR1 and CDR2: LNHDA, SQIVND (reference sequence).

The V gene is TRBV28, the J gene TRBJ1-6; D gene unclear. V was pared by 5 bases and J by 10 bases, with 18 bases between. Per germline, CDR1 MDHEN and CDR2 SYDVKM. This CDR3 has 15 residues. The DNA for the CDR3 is TGTGCCAGCAGTCTGGACTATATAGACGGGTCACCCCTCCACTTT. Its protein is CASSLDYIDGSPLHF.

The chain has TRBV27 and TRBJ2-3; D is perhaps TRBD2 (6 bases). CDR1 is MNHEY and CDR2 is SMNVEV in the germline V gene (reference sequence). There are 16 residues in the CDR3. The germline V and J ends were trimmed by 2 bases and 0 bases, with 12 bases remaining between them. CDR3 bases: TGTGCCAGCAGTTTAGCGGGGAGAAGAAGCACAGATACGCAGTATTTT. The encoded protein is CASSLAGRRSTDTQYF.

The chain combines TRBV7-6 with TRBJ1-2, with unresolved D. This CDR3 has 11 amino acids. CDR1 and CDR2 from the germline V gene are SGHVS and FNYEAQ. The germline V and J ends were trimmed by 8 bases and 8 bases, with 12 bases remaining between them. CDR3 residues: CASGGGFGYTF. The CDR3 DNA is TGTGCCAGCGGTGGTGGCTTCGGCTACACCTTC.

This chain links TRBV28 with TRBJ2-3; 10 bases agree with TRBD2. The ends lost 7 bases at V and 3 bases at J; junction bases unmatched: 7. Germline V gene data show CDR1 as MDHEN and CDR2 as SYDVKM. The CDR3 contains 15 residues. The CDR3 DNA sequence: TGTGCCAGCACCCCCGGACTAGCGGAGACAGATACGCAGTATTTT. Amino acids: CASTPGLAETDTQYF.

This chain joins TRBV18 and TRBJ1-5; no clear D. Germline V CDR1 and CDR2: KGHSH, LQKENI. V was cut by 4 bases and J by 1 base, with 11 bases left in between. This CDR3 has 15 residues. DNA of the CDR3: TGTGCCAGCTCACTCTCTCCAGCGAGCAATCAGCCCCAGCATTTT. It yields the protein CASSLSPASNQPQHF.

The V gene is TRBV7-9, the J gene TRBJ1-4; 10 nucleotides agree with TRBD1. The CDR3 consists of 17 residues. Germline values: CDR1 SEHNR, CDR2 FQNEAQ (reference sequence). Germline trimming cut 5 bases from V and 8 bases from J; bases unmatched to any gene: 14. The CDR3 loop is CASSIQALTGQGEKLFF. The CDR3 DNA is TGTGCCAGCAGCATCCAAGCCTTAACGGGACAGGGGGAAAAACTGTTTTTT.

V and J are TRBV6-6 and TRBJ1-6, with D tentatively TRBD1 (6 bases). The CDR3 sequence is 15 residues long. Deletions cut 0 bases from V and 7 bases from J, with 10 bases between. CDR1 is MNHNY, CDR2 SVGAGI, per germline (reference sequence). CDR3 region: CASSYSWTENSPLHF. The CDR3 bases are TGTGCCAGCAGTTACTCCTGGACAGAGAATTCACCCCTCCACTTT.